The entry below gives a single T cell receptor (beta chain) sequence along with its context. Its matching antigen is unknown. This sample is part of a study of shared clonotypes between healthy human individuals. Points from the study as a whole: Rarefaction showed that sequencing of sorted subsets was incomplete (despite large depth). Across subsets, estimated richness was generally greater for naive than for memory populations.

V gave up 6 bases and J gave up 0 bases, with 9 bases separating them. The CDR3 sequence is 13 residues long. The germline V gene has CDR1 SGHAT and CDR2 FQDESV (reference sequence). The assay was immunoSEQ multiplex PCR, and TCRdb's table has in-frame clones only and misses some. Among fewer than 1.8 million clones listed, about 98.5% were seen once. This chain joins TRBV11-1 and TRBJ2-7; TRBD2 might be the D (5 bases). The source material was naive CD4+ T cells sorted from blood. Regarding subset: CD45RA+ positively selected. The TCR originated in a man aged 30 to 45 in good health. CDR3 region: CASSGLSSYEQYF. The DNA of the CDR3 is TGTGCCAGCAGTGGACTGAGCTCCTACGAGCAGTACTTC.